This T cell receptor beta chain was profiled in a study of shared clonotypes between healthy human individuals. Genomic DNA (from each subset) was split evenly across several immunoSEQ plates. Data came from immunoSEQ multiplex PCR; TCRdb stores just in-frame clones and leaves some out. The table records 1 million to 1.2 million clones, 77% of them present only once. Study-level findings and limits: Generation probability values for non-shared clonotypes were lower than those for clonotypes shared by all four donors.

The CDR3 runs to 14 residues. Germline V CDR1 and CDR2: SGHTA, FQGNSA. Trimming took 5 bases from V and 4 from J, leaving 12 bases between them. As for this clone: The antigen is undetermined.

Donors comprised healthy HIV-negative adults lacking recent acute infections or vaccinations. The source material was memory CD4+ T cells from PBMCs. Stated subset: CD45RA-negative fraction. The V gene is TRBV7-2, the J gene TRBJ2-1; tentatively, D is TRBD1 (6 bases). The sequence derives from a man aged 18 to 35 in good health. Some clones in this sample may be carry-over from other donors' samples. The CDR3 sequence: CASSPTTGYNEQFF. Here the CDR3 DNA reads TGTGCCAGCAGCCCAACAACAGGGTACAATGAGCAGTTCTTC.